This section outlines one TCR beta chain sequence together with its context. Its recognized antigen is unknown. The input lacks base qualities; no much larger clone sits a single base away. The data are from a study of control samples from healthy donors and cancer patients (dated by TCRdb to about 2020). Libraries were constructed by the immunoSEQ multiplex PCR assay. As stored in TCRdb, this immuneACCESS dataset retains in-frame rearrangements with V and J assigned. A fraction of the clones does not appear; measured against another copy, unresolved V genes explain less than half of the discrepancy, and the remainder lacks a known reason. This sample comprises some 130,000 clones, roughly 90% of them detected only once. Clones ranked in the top ten supply roughly 2.7% of the sample. The germline V gene specifies MDHEN as CDR1 and SYDVKM as CDR2. Trimmed from V: 2 bases; trimmed from J: 12 bases; junction bases lacking a gene match: 7. The CDR3 runs 13 residues from the cysteine to the phenylalanine. CDR3 DNA is the only sequence kept; it has 39 bases, read in frame from the first base.

The sequenced sample consisted of blood. The chain is encoded by TRBV28 joined to TRBJ1-3; the central 7 bases match TRBD1. The clonotype was recovered from a man in his forties in good health. The encoded CDR3 is CASSLPGTANIYF. The nucleotide sequence is given as TGTGCCAGCAGTTTACCCGGGACAGCCAACATATATTTT. The reference TRBV28 and TRBJ1-3 proteins fill in what lies around the CDR3, so the full variable domain reads DVKVTQSSRYLVKRTGEKVFLECVQDMDHENMFWYRQDPGLGLRLIYFSYDVKMKEKGDIPEGYSVSREKKERFSLILESASTNQTSMYLCASSLPGTANIYFGEGSWLTVV.